These 13 T cell receptor beta chains were sequenced from one sample in a study of shared clonotypes between healthy human individuals. Profiled with immunoSEQ multiplex PCR; TCRdb holds only in-frame clones, not every one. Seen here are just over 2,000,000 clones, roughly 94% observed once, and the top ten hold roughly 0.13%. Sequenced input: naive CD4+ T cells sorted from blood. Subset described: CD45RA+ positively selected. The source of these receptors is a man aged 18 to 35 in good health.

The chain combines TRBV10-3 with TRBJ2-5, with 7 bases that match TRBD1. From germline, CDR1 is ENHRY and CDR2 SYGVKD. Trimming removed 4 bases from V and 4 bases from J; junction bases left unmatched: 12. The CDR3 has 16 amino acids. The CDR3 nucleotides read TGTGCCATCAGTGGAGCAGGGGGATTGGGTAGAGAGACCCAGTACTTC. This gives the protein CAISGAGGLGRETQYF.

The chain links TRBV20-1 to TRBJ1-2; D is ambiguous. Germline-derived CDR1 and CDR2 are DFQATT and SNEGSKA (reference sequence). Trimming removed 6 bases at V and 2 bases at J, with 7 bases between. The CDR3 runs 11 residues. CDR3: CSADLNYGYTF. The CDR3 bases are TGCAGTGCAGACCTAAACTATGGCTACACCTTC.

The chain uses TRBV10-1 and TRBJ2-5, with TRBD2 matching over 13 bases. The germline gives CDR1 WNHNN, CDR2 SYGVQD (reference sequence). J gave up 4 bases and V 9 bases, and 14 bases lay outside the gene matches. CDR3 length: 17 residues. In DNA form, the CDR3 reads TGCGCCAGGTGGGGACTAGCGGGATCTTTCTTCACAGAGACCCAGTACTTC. It is translated as CARWGLAGSFFTETQYF.

V is TRBV9 and J is TRBJ1-1, with D possibly matching TRBD1 (5 bases). V was trimmed by 0 bases and J by 1 base, leaving 22 bases between them. Germline assignment: CDR1 SGDLS and CDR2 YYNGEE. The CDR3 length is 19 residues. The chain's CDR3 is CASSVGEMAGSWRNTEAFF. CDR3 DNA sequence: TGTGCCAGCAGCGTAGGCGAAATGGCAGGGAGCTGGAGGAACACTGAAGCTTTCTTT.

This chain connects TRBV6-5 to TRBJ2-6; D call uncertain. Trimming took 6 bases from V and 0 from J, leaving 9 bases between them. CDR1 MNHEY and CDR2 SVGAGI come from the germline V gene. The CDR3 contains 15 residues. CDR3 sequence (DNA): TGTGCCAGCAGCCCTTGGATCTCTGGGGCCAACGTCCTGACTTTC. Its translation: CASSPWISGANVLTF.

The chain links TRBV6-1 to TRBJ1-2; D is unresolved. Trimming cost V 8 bases and J 4 bases, with 17 bases left between them. Looked up from germline, CDR1 is MNHNS and CDR2 is SASEGT. CDR3 length equals 14 residues. CDR3 coding DNA: TGTGCCAGCTCATCTCCCGAAAGGACCTATGGCTACACCTTC. Amino acids: CASSSPERTYGYTF.

This clone appeared a single time. The V gene is TRBV6-6, the J gene TRBJ2-5, with D uncertain. V was shortened by 6 bases and J by 4 bases, with 12 bases between the two germline ends. The CDR3 consists of 13 residues. The germline CDR1 and CDR2 sequences are MNHNY and SVGAGI (reference sequence). The CDR3 is CASSLIFGETQYF. The DNA for the CDR3 is TGTGCCAGCAGCCTCATCTTTGGAGAGACCCAGTACTTC.

Turning to this clone: Other DNA variants within this sample encode the same CDR3. V gene TRBV5-1 combines with J gene TRBJ1-3; D is undetermined. Trimming left V 0 bases short and J 4 bases short, with 8 bases between. The CDR3 runs 14 residues. Germline loops: CDR1 SGHRS, CDR2 YFSETQ. DNA of the CDR3: TGCGCCAGCAGCTTGGAGGGTCCCGGAAACACCATATATTTT. Protein: CASSLEGPGNTIYF.

CDR3: CAISGRRLAGDINEQFF. Written as DNA, the CDR3 is TGTGCCATCAGTGGGAGACGACTAGCGGGGGATATAAATGAGCAGTTCTTC. V usage is TRBV10-3 and J usage is TRBJ2-1; 12 bases are shared with TRBD2. V trimming: 4 bases; J trimming: 7 bases; junction bases outside the gene matches: 11. The CDR3 has 17 amino acids. Germline V gene data show CDR1 as ENHRY and CDR2 as SYGVKD.

The J gene is TRBJ1-4, the V gene TRBV5-1; D is possibly TRBD1 (5 bases). The CDR3 spans 14 residues. Germline CDR1 reads SGHRS; CDR2 reads YFSETQ. The V gene lost 2 bases and the J gene lost 6 bases, with 11 bases spanning the gap. For the CDR3, the DNA is TGCGCCAGCAGCTTCTCAGGGAAGGATGAAAAACTGTTTTTT. Its protein product is CASSFSGKDEKLFF.

The rearrangement joins TRBV5-4 to TRBJ1-1, with D possibly being TRBD1 (5 bases). The ends were cut back, 4 bases at V and 3 bases at J, with 10 bases in the middle. The CDR3 sequence is 13 residues long. Germline V gene data show CDR1 as SGHNT and CDR2 as YYREEE (reference sequence). The CDR3 DNA is TGTGCCAGCAGCGGGGACTCGTACACTGAAGCTTTCTTT. This gives the protein CASSGDSYTEAFF.

Notes on this clone: Other DNA sequences in this sample translate to the same CDR3. The gene calls are TRBV29-1 and TRBJ1-1; D might be TRBD1 (5 bases). The V end was cut by 2 bases, the J end by 0 bases, with 7 bases between. Germline V lookup: CDR1 SQVTM, CDR2 ANQGSEA. The CDR3 runs 13 residues. The CDR3 DNA is TGCAGCGTTGAAAGACAGCTGAACACTGAAGCTTTCTTT. Translation gives CSVERQLNTEAFF.

The chain carries TRBV5-6 and TRBJ1-6; no reliable D call. Trimming left V 1 base short and J 10 bases short, with 15 bases between. Germline V CDR1 and CDR2: SGHDT, YYEEEE. The CDR3 has 15 amino acids. The DNA of the CDR3 is TGTGCCAGCAGCTTGCGTTCCGTAGGTGGCTCACCCCTCCACTTT. Amino acid sequence: CASSLRSVGGSPLHF. The complete variable domain, with remaining parts taken from reference TRBV5-6 and TRBJ1-6, reads DAGVTQSPTHLIKTRGQQVTLRCSPKSGHDTVSWYQQALGQGPQFIFQYYEEEERQRGNFPDRFSGHQFPNYSSELNVNALLLGDSALYLCASSLRSVGGSPLHFGNGTRLTVT.